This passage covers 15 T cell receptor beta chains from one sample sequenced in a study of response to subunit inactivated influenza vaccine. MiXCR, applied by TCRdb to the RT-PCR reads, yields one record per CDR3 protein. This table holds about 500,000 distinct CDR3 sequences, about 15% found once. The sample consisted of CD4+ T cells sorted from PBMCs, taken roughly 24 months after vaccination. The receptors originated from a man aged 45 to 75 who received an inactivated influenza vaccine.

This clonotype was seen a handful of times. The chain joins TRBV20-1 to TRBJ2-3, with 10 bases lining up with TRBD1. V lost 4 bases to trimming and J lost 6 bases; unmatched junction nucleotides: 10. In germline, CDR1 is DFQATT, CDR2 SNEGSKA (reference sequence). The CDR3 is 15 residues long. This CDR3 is CSATSPTGGRDTQYF. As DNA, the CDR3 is TGCAGTGCTACCTCCCCGACAGGGGGCAGGGATACGCAGTATTTT.

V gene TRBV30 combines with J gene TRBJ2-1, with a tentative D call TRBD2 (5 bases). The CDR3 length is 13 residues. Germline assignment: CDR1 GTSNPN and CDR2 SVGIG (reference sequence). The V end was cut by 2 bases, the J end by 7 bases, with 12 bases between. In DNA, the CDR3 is TGTGCCTGGAGTCGACGGAGGAGGAATGAGCAGTTCTTC. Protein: CAWSRRRRNEQFF.

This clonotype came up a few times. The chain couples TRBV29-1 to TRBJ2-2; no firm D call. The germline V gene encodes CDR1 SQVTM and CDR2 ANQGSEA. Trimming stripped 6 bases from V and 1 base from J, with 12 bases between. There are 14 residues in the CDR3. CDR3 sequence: CSVALWGNTGELFF. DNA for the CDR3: TGCAGCGTGGCGCTGTGGGGGAACACCGGGGAGCTGTTTTTT.

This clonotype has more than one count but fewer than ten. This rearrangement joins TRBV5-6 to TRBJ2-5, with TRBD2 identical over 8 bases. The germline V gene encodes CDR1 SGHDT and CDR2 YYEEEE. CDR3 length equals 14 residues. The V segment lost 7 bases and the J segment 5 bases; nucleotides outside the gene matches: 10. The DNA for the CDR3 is TGTGCCAGCTCGGGGGGGTCCTGGAGGGAGACCCAGTACTTC. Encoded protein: CASSGGSWRETQYF.

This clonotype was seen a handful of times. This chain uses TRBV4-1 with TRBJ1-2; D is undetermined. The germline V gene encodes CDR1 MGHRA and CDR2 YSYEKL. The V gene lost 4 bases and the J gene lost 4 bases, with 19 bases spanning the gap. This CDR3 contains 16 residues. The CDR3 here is CASSPSGVAISYGYTF. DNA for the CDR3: TGCGCCAGCAGCCCCTCCGGGGTTGCTATAAGCTATGGCTACACCTTC.

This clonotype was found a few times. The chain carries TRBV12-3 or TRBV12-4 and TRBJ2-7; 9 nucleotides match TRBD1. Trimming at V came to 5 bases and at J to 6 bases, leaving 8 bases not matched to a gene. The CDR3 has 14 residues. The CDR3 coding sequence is TGTGCCAGCAGTATGGGGACAGGGATGAGCGAGCAGTACTTC. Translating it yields CASSMGTGMSEQYF.

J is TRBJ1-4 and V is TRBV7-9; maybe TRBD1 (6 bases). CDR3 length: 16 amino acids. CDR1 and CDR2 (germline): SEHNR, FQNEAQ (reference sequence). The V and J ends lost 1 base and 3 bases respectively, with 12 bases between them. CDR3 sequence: CASSLEGTHPNEKLFF. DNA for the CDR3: TGTGCCAGCAGCTTAGAAGGGACACACCCTAATGAAAAACTGTTTTTT. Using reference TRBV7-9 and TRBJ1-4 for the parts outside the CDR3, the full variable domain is DTGVSQNPRHKITKRGQNVTFRCDPISEHNRLYWYRQTLGQGPEFLTYFQNEAQLEKSRLLSDRFSAERPKGSFSTLEIQRTEQGDSAMYLCASSLEGTHPNEKLFFGSGTQLSVL.

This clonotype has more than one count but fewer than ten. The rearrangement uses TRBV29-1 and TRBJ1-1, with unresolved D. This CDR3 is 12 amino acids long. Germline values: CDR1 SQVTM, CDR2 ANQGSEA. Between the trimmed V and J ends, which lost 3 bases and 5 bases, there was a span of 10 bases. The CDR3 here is CSVDGGVTEAFF. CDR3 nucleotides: TGCAGCGTTGATGGTGGGGTTACTGAAGCTTTCTTT.

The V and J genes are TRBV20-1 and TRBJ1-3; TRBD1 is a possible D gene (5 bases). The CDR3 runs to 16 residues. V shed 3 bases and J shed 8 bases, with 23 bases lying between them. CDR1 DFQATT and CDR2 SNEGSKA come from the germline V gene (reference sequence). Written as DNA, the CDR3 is TGCAGTGCTAGTGACCGGGGCCAAGGGTTCGGGGACACCATATATTTT. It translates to CSASDRGQGFGDTIYF.

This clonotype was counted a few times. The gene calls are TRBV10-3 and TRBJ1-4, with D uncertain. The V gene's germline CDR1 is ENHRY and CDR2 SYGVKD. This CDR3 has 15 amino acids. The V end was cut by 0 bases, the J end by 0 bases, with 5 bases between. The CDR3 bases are TGTGCCATCAGTGAGTCGTCGCCAACTAATGAAAAACTGTTTTTT. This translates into CAISESSPTNEKLFF.

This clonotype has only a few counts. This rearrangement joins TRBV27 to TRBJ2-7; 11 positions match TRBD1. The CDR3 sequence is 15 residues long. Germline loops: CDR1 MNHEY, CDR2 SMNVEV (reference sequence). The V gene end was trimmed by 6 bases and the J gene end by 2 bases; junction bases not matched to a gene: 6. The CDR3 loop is CASRRRTGGPYEQYF. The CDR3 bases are TGTGCCAGCAGACGTAGGACAGGGGGCCCCTACGAGCAGTACTTC.

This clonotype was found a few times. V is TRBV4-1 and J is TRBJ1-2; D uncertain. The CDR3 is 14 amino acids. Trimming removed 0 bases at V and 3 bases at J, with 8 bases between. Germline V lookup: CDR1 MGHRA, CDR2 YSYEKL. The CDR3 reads CASSQDQRDYGYTF. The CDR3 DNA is TGCGCCAGCAGCCAAGACCAGCGGGACTATGGCTACACCTTC.

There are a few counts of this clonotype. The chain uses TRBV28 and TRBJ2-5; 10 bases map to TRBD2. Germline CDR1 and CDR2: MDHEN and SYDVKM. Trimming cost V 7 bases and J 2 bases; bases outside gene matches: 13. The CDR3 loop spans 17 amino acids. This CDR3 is CASTLGGLAGDQETQYF. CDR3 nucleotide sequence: TGTGCCAGCACCCTAGGGGGGCTAGCGGGAGATCAAGAGACCCAGTACTTC.

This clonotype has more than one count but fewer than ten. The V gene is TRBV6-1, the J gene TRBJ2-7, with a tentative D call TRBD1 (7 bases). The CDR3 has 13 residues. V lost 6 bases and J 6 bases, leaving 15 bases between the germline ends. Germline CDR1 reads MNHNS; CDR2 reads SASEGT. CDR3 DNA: TGTGCCAGCAGGGCCTCAGGGGGAGGCGAGCAGTACTTC. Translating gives CASRASGGGEQYF.

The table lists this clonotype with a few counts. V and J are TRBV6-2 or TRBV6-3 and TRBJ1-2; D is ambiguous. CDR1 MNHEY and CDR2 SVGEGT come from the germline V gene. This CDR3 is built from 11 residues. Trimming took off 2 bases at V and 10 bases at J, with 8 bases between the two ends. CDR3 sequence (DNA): TGTGCCAGCAGTTACACGTCCTACTACACCTTC. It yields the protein CASSYTSYYTF.